This T cell receptor (beta chain) was identified in a study of response to subunit inactivated influenza vaccine. This clonotype was counted a few times. Its antigen is unidentified. Overall study findings and caveats: T cells newly recruited by each seasonal influenza vaccination are few, the authors suggested.

V gave up 3 bases and J gave up 1 base, with 18 bases separating them. This CDR3 is built from 17 residues. The germline gives CDR1 LNHDA, CDR2 SQIVND (reference sequence). MiXCR, applied by TCRdb to the RT-PCR reads, yields one record per CDR3 protein. The profile covers 400,000 to 550,000 distinct CDR3 sequences, with approximately 24% appearing a single time and 1.9% taken by the ten largest. The chain is built from TRBV19 and TRBJ2-5; D possibly uses TRBD1 or TRBD2 (5 bases each). This specimen was CD4+ T cells sorted from PBMCs, taken about 5 days after vaccination. This TCR derives from a man aged 50 or older who received an inactivated influenza vaccine. The CDR3: CASSIFGTRGRQETQYF. As DNA, the CDR3 is TGTGCCAGTAGTATTTTCGGGACCCGAGGACGCCAAGAGACCCAGTACTTC.